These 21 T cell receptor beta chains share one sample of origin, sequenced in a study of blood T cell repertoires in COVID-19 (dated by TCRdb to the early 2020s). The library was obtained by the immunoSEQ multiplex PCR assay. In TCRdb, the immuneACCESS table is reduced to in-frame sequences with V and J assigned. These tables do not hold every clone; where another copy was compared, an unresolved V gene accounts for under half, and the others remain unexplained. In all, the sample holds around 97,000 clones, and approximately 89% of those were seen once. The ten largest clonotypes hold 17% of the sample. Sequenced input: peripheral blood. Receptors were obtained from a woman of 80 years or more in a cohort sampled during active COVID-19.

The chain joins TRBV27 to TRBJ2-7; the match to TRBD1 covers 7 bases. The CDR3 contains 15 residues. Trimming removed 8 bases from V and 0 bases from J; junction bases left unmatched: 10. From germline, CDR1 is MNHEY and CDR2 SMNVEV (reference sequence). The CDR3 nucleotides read TGTGCCAGCGGGGTTGGGACAGCGATCTCCTACGAGCAGTACTTC. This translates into CASGVGTAISYEQYF.

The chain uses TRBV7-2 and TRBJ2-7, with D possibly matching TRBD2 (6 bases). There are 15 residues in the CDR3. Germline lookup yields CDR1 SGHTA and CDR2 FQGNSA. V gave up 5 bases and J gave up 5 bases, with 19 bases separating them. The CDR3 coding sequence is TGTGCCAGCAGCAGGGGCGTGCCCTGGAGGGACGAGCAGTACTTC. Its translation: CASSRGVPWRDEQYF.

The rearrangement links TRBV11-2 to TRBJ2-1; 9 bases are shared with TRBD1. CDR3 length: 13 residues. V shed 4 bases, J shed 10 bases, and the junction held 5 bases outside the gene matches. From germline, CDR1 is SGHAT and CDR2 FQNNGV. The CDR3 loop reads CASSSQGAGEQFF. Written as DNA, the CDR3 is TGTGCCAGCAGCTCACAGGGGGCAGGAGAGCAGTTCTTC.

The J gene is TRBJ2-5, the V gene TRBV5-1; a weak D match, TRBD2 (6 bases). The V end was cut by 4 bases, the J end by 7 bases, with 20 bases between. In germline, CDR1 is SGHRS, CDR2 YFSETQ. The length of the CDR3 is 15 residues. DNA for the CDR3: TGCGCCAGCAGCACGGAGGGCCGGGCCGTCGGGACCCAGTACTTC. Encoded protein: CASSTEGRAVGTQYF.

CDR3 sequence: CASSLGAREKLFF. CDR3 sequence (DNA): TGTGCCAGCAGCTTGGGGGCGCGGGAAAAACTGTTTTTT. V is TRBV7-2 and J is TRBJ1-4; TRBD1 might be the D (6 bases). CDR1 is SGHTA, CDR2 FQGNSA, per germline. This CDR3 spans 13 amino acids. V shed 3 bases and J shed 8 bases, with 10 bases lying between them.

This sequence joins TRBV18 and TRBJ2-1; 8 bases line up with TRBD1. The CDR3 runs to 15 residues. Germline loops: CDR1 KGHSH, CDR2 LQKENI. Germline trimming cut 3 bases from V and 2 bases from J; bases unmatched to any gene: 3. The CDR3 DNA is TGTGCCAGCTCACCGGGACAGGCTACCTACAATGAGCAGTTCTTC. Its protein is CASSPGQATYNEQFF.

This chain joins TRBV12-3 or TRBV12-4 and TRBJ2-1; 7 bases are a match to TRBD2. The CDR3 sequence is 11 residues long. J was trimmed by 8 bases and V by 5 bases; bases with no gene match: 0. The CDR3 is CASSGLDEQFF. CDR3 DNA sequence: TGTGCCAGCAGTGGACTAGATGAGCAGTTCTTC.

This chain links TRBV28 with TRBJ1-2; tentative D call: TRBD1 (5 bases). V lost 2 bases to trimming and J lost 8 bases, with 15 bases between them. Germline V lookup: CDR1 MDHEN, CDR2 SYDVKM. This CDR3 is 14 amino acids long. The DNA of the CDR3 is TGTGCCAGCAGTTTACCGGTGACAGTTGAGGGCTACACCTTC. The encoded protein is CASSLPVTVEGYTF.

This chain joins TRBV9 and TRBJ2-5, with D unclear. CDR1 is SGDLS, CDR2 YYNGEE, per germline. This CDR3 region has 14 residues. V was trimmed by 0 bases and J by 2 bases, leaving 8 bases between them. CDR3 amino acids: CASSVGRRQETQYF. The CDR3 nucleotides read TGTGCCAGCAGCGTAGGCCGCAGGCAAGAGACCCAGTACTTC.

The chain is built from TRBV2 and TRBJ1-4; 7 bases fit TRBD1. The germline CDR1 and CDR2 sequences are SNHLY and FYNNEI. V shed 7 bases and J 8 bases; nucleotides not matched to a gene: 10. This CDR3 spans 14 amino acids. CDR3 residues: CASTQGNPGEKLFF. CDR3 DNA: TGTGCCAGCACACAGGGGAATCCAGGAGAAAAACTGTTTTTT.

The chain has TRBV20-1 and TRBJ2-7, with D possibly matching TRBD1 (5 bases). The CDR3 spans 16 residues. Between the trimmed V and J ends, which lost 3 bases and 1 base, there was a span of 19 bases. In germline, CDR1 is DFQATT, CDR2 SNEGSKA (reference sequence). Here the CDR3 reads CSASDRVSGPSYEQYF. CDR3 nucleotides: TGCAGTGCTAGTGACAGAGTCTCTGGGCCGTCCTACGAGCAGTACTTC.

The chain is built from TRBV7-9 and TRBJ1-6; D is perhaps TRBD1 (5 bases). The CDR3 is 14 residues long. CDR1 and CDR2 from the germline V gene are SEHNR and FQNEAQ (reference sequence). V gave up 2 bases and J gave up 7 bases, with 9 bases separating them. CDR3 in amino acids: CASSLWGDNSPLHF. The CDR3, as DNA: TGTGCCAGCAGCTTATGGGGGGACAATTCACCCCTCCACTTT. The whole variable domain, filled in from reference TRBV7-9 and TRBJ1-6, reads DTGVSQNPRHKITKRGQNVTFRCDPISEHNRLYWYRQTLGQGPEFLTYFQNEAQLEKSRLLSDRFSAERPKGSFSTLEIQRTEQGDSAMYLCASSLWGDNSPLHFGNGTRLTVT.

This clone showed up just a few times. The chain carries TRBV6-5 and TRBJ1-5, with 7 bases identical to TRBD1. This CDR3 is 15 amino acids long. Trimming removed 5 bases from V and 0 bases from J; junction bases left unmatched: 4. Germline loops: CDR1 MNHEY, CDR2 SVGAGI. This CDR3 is CASSRDSYSNQPQHF. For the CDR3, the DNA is TGTGCCAGCAGTCGGGACAGCTATAGCAATCAGCCCCAGCATTTT.

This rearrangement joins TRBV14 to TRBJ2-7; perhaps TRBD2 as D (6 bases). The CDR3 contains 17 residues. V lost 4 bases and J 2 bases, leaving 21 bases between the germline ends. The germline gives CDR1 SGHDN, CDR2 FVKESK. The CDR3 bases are TGTGCCAGCAGCCCCCCCTTTTTGCGGGGAACGACCTACGAGCAGTACTTC. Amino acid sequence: CASSPPFLRGTTYEQYF.

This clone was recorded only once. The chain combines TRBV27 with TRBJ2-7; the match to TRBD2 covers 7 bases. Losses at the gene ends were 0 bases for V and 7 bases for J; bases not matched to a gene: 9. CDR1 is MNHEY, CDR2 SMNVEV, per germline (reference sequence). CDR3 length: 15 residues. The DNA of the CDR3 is TGTGCCAGCAGTTTATCGGGAGGGGCGTCGGGAGAGCAGTACTTC. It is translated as CASSLSGGASGEQYF.

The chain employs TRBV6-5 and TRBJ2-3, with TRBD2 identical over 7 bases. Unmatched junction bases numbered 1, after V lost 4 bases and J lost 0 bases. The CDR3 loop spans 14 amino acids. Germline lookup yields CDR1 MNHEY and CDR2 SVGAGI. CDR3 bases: TGTGCCAGCAGTTTTAGCGGGAGCACAGATACGCAGTATTTT. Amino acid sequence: CASSFSGSTDTQYF.

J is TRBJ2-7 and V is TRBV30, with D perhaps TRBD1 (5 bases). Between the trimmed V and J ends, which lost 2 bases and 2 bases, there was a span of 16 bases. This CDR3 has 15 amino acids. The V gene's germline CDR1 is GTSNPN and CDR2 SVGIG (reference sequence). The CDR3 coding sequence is TGTGCCTGGAGTACATCCGGGCTACAGGCCTACGAGCAGTACTTC. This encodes CAWSTSGLQAYEQYF.

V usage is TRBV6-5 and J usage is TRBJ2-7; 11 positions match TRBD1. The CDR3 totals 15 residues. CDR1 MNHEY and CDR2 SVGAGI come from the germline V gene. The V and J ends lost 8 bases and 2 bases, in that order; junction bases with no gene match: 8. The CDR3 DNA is TGTGCCAGCGGGGGACAGGGGGTAAGAACCTACGAGCAGTACTTC. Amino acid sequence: CASGGQGVRTYEQYF.

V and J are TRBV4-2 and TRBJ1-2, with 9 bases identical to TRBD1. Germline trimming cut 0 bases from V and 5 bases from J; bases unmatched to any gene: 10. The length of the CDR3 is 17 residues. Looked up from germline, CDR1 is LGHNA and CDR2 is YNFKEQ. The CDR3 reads CASSQDGRQGVGYGYTF. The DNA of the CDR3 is TGTGCCAGCAGCCAAGATGGCAGACAGGGGGTTGGGTATGGCTACACCTTC.

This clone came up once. This chain's CDR3 is CASSELQSNQPQHF. CDR3 coding DNA: TGTGCCAGCAGTGAACTTCAGAGCAATCAGCCCCAGCATTTT. The V gene is TRBV6-1, the J gene TRBJ1-5, with no clear D. This CDR3 region has 14 residues. The germline CDR1 and CDR2 sequences are MNHNS and SASEGT. Trimming took off 2 bases at V and 1 base at J, with 6 bases between the two ends.

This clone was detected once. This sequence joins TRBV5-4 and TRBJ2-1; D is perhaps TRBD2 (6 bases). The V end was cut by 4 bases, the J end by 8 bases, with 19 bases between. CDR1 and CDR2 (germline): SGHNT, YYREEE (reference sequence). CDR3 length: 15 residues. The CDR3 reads CASSLGTMRDDEQFF. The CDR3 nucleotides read TGTGCCAGCAGCCTCGGGACCATGCGGGATGATGAGCAGTTCTTC.